One and the same sample provided the 25 T cell receptor beta chains below, sequenced in a study of T-cell reconstitution after alpha-beta-depleted transplantation in children. Unique molecular identifiers were incorporated during preparation of the TCRbeta library. TCRdb fed the PCR reads into MiXCR, producing one record per CDR3 protein. The table has roughly 590,000 distinct CDR3 sequences, roughly 17% seen once. The source material was PBMCs from the stem cell graft donor, sampled from the stem cell graft. Receptors were obtained from a human donor who donated a stem cell graft to a child with acute myeloid leukemia.

The chain has TRBV7-1 and TRBJ2-1; TRBD2 might be the D (6 bases). TRBV7-1 is an ORF; its function is uncertain. The CDR3 sequence is 14 residues long. V was trimmed by 5 bases and J by 3 bases, leaving 11 bases between them. As DNA, the CDR3 is TGTGCCAGCAGCAGCGGGCTCCTCTACAATGAGCAGTTCTTC. This translates into CASSSGLLYNEQFF.

This clonotype occurred many times. The V and J genes are TRBV20-1 and TRBJ2-1; TRBD1 or TRBD2 may be the D gene (5 bases each). Deletions cut 1 base from V and 6 bases from J, with 13 bases between. The CDR3 consists of 14 residues. The germline V gene encodes CDR1 DFQATT and CDR2 SNEGSKA (reference sequence). CDR3 bases: TGCAGTGCTAGAGTATGGGGGTCGGGCAATGAGCAGTTCTTC. Translating gives CSARVWGSGNEQFF.

This clonotype was seen a few times. The V gene is TRBV6-5, the J gene TRBJ1-2; 10 bases match TRBD1. CDR3 length equals 14 residues. The ends lost 3 bases at V and 6 bases at J; junction bases unmatched: 4. The V gene's germline CDR1 is MNHEY and CDR2 SVGAGI. The CDR3 DNA follows: TGTGCCAGCAGTTATTCGGACAGGGGGAATGGCTACACCTTC. Its translation is CASSYSDRGNGYTF.

The chain combines TRBV24-1 with TRBJ2-1; TRBD2 matches 16 bases. This CDR3 region has 19 residues. Germline values: CDR1 KGHDR, CDR2 SFDVKD. V shed 4 bases, J shed 12 bases, and the junction held 17 bases outside the gene matches. DNA for the CDR3: TGTGCCACCAGTGAGTCGGGACTAGCGGGGGGGAGTCATAACGTTGGGCAGTTCTTC. Translation: CATSESGLAGGSHNVGQFF.

As regards this clonotype: The junction does not match germline at one end; this may be a read error. The chain carries TRBV5-6 and TRBJ2-3; no clear D. The CDR3 totals 11 residues. CDR1 is SGHDT and CDR2 is YYEEEE in the germline V gene. The CDR3 DNA follows: TGTGCCAGCAGCTTGAACTCGAACACGAGGTTT. Protein: CASSLNSNTRF.

Comment on this clonotype: A much larger clone lies a single base off, so this may be a read error. The chain joins TRBV7-2 to TRBJ2-5; perhaps TRBD1 as D (7 bases). The germline CDR1 and CDR2 sequences are SGHTA and FQGNSA. This CDR3 is 16 amino acids long. The germline V and J ends were trimmed by 6 bases and 7 bases, with 24 bases remaining between them. Here the CDR3 DNA reads TGTGCCAGCAGGTTTCAACAGGGGTGCCAGGGGGGGACCCAGTACTTC. The encoded protein is CASRFQQGCQGGTQYF.

This clonotype was detected many times. CDR3 sequence reads: CASSTLGGGNNEQFF. The CDR3 nucleotides are TGTGCCAGCAGTACCCTGGGGGGGGGGAACAATGAGCAGTTCTTC. The chain carries TRBV27 and TRBJ2-1; 7 positions match TRBD2. The ends lost 5 bases at V and 5 bases at J; junction bases unmatched: 9. This CDR3 spans 15 amino acids. Germline assignment: CDR1 MNHEY and CDR2 SMNVEV (reference sequence).

This clonotype was detected many times. This sequence joins TRBV7-2 and TRBJ2-7, with a possible D match to TRBD1 (5 bases). The CDR3 sequence is 13 residues long. V was shortened by 5 bases and J by 3 bases, with 11 bases between the two germline ends. Germline V gene sequence: CDR1 SGHTA, CDR2 FQGNSA. This CDR3 reads CASSEDRRYEQYF. CDR3 nucleotides: TGTGCCAGCAGCGAAGACAGACGCTACGAGCAGTACTTC.

This clonotype has a count of ten or more. The chain has TRBV6-8 and TRBJ2-7, with D unclear. The CDR3 sequence is 12 residues long. The V end lost 2 bases, the J end lost 1 base, and 3 bases lay between the germline ends. The V gene's germline CDR1 is MNHGY and CDR2 SAAAGT. The CDR3 spells CASSYPSYEQYV. The CDR3 DNA is TGTGCCAGCAGTTACCCATCCTACGAGCAGTACGTC.

The rearrangement joins TRBV2 to TRBJ2-1; TRBD2 matches 8 bases. CDR1 SNHLY and CDR2 FYNNEI come from the germline V gene. This CDR3 comprises 16 residues. Trimming cost V 5 bases and J 4 bases; bases outside gene matches: 10. In DNA, the CDR3 is TGTGCCAGCAGTAGGGGGGGCGGGGGGAAGTACAATGAGCAGTTCTTC. It encodes CASSRGGGGKYNEQFF.

This clonotype has at least ten counts. V is TRBV10-3 and J is TRBJ2-6; D gene ambiguous. The V end lost 3 bases, the J end lost 1 base, and 7 bases lay between the germline ends. The CDR3 extends over 15 amino acids. The V gene's germline CDR1 is ENHRY and CDR2 SYGVKD. CDR3 in DNA: TGTGCCATCAGTGAAAGGCAATCTGGGGCCAACGTCCTGACTTTC. Its protein product is CAISERQSGANVLTF.

The chain is built from TRBV10-3 and TRBJ2-4, with unresolved D. The CDR3 extends over 16 amino acids. From germline, CDR1 is ENHRY and CDR2 SYGVKD. Trimming took 4 bases from V and 1 from J, leaving 14 bases between them. The CDR3 DNA reads TGTGCCATCAGTGGGGGTGGCCGAGGCGCCAAAAACATTCAGTACTTC. Translating gives CAISGGGRGAKNIQYF.

This clonotype was observed a few times. The V and J genes are TRBV11-2 and TRBJ2-6; D gene unclear. Trimming shortened V by 3 bases and J by 0 bases, and 15 bases separated the two germline ends. Germline V CDR1 and CDR2: SGHAT, FQNNGV. The CDR3 loop spans 18 amino acids. CDR3 amino acids: CASSFFRQYSSGANVLTF. The CDR3 coding sequence is TGTGCCAGCAGCTTTTTTAGGCAGTATTCCTCTGGGGCCAACGTCCTGACTTTC.

This clonotype was counted a single time. V is TRBV7-8 and J is TRBJ2-3, with a weak D call TRBD1 (5 bases). Germline V CDR1 and CDR2: SGHVS, FQNEAQ. This CDR3 region has 17 residues. V was pared by 2 bases and J by 1 base, with 16 bases between. The CDR3 is CASSLLLGDWGTDTQYF. CDR3 DNA: TGTGCCAGCAGCTTATTATTAGGGGATTGGGGCACAGATACGCAGTATTTT. Looking up the rest from reference TRBV7-8 and TRBJ2-3 gives the full variable domain: GAGVSQSPRYKVAKRGQDVALRCDPISGHVSLFWYQQALGQGPEFLTYFQNEAQLDKSGLPSDRFFAERPEGSVSTLKIQRTQQEDSAVYLCASSLLLGDWGTDTQYFGPGTRLTVL.

V is TRBV29-1 and J is TRBJ2-7; D may be TRBD2 (5 bases). Per the germline V gene, CDR1 is SQVTM and CDR2 is ANQGSEA. The V end lost 0 bases, the J end lost 0 bases, and 9 bases lay between the germline ends. CDR3 length equals 14 residues. The CDR3 bases are TGCAGCGTTGAAGATTGGGGAGCCTCCTACGAGCAGTACTTC. Amino acid sequence: CSVEDWGASYEQYF.

About this clonotype: Here the CDR3 omits its conserved ending phenylalanine or tryptophan, so a read error is the likely source. This rearrangement joins TRBV5-5 to TRBJ2-5; D ambiguous. Trimming removed 0 bases from V and 3 bases from J, with 9 bases in between. From germline, CDR1 is SGHKS and CDR2 YYEKEE (reference sequence). The CDR3 contains 14 residues. In DNA, the CDR3 is TGTGCCAGCAGCTTGGTGGGTCTCGAAGAGACCCAGTACTGC. Amino acid sequence: CASSLVGLEETQYC.

This chain connects TRBV20-1 to TRBJ2-1, with 12 bases identical to TRBD2. With V trimmed by 0 bases and J by 6 bases, 3 bases remained unmatched. CDR1 DFQATT and CDR2 SNEGSKA come from the germline V gene (reference sequence). This CDR3 contains 15 residues. CDR3 sequence: CSAREASGGANEQFF. DNA of the CDR3: TGCAGTGCTAGAGAGGCTAGCGGGGGGGCCAATGAGCAGTTCTTC.

This chain links TRBV6-2 or TRBV6-3 with TRBJ2-7; D call uncertain. V was cut by 2 bases and J by 0 bases, with 8 bases left in between. There are 14 residues in the CDR3. Germline CDR1 reads MNHEY; CDR2 reads SVGEGT. The CDR3 DNA follows: TGTGCCAGCAGTTACGGGCTGGCCTCCTACGAGCAGTACTTC. Residues: CASSYGLASYEQYF.

Of note for this clonotype: A single base separates this from a much larger clone, so it may be a read error. This chain links TRBV5-6 with TRBJ2-2; D gene uncertain. Germline loops: CDR1 SGHDT, CDR2 YYEEEE. This CDR3 has 13 residues. V was cut by 3 bases and J by 5 bases, with 8 bases left in between. This chain's CDR3 is CASSWQATGELFF. The CDR3 coding sequence is TGTGCCAGCAGCTGGCAGGCGACCGGGGAGCTGTTTTTT.

This clonotype was observed a handful of times. The chain combines TRBV7-8 with TRBJ2-1, with D perhaps TRBD1 or TRBD2 (5 bases each). Germline V gene lookup returns CDR1 SGHVS and CDR2 FQNEAQ. The V end lost 4 bases, the J end lost 3 bases, and 19 bases lay between the germline ends. The CDR3 has 17 amino acids. CDR3 in amino acids: CASSSGLDGMFYNEQFF. DNA of the CDR3: TGTGCCAGCAGCTCGGGGCTCGACGGGATGTTCTACAATGAGCAGTTCTTC.

This clonotype was counted many times. CDR3 DNA sequence: TGTGCCAGCAAACTGTGGGGGGACCCCTCCTACAATGAGCAGTTCTTC. Translating gives CASKLWGDPSYNEQFF. The chain links TRBV27 to TRBJ2-1, with D perhaps TRBD2 (6 bases). The CDR3 sequence is 16 residues long. V was pared by 7 bases and J by 0 bases, with 16 bases between. Germline assignment: CDR1 MNHEY and CDR2 SMNVEV (reference sequence).

This clonotype showed up just a few times. The rearrangement uses TRBV6-5 and TRBJ1-1; D unresolved. The CDR3 spans 15 residues. The germline CDR1 and CDR2 sequences are MNHEY and SVGAGI. Trimming shortened V by 2 bases and J by 1 base, and 11 bases separated the two germline ends. The CDR3 loop reads CASSYAGNRNTEAFF. The CDR3 DNA is TGTGCCAGCAGTTACGCCGGCAACCGGAACACTGAAGCTTTCTTT.

At least ten counts were recorded for this clonotype. V is TRBV5-5 and J is TRBJ2-3; D unclear. Germline CDR1 and CDR2: SGHKS and YYEKEE (reference sequence). V was clipped by 4 bases and J by 0 bases, with 12 bases between them. CDR3 length: 15 residues. The CDR3 here is CASSPDGTSTDTQYF. The CDR3 bases are TGTGCCAGCAGCCCGGACGGTACTAGCACAGATACGCAGTATTTT.

The genes are TRBV12-3 or TRBV12-4 and TRBJ2-3; D remains unclear. The CDR3 has 12 residues. V lost 7 bases, J lost 6 bases, and 11 bases lay in between. The CDR3 coding sequence is TGTGCCAGCACCCGCAGTGCGGATACGCAGTATTTT. This sequence encodes CASTRSADTQYF.

This clonotype was recorded many times. V usage is TRBV20-1 and J usage is TRBJ1-2, with TRBD1 as a possible D gene (5 bases). This CDR3 has 13 amino acids. Germline assignment: CDR1 DFQATT and CDR2 SNEGSKA (reference sequence). In nucleotides, the CDR3 is TGCGGGGCGGAGAAGAGGACTAACTATGGCTACACCTTC. It yields the protein CGAEKRTNYGYTF.